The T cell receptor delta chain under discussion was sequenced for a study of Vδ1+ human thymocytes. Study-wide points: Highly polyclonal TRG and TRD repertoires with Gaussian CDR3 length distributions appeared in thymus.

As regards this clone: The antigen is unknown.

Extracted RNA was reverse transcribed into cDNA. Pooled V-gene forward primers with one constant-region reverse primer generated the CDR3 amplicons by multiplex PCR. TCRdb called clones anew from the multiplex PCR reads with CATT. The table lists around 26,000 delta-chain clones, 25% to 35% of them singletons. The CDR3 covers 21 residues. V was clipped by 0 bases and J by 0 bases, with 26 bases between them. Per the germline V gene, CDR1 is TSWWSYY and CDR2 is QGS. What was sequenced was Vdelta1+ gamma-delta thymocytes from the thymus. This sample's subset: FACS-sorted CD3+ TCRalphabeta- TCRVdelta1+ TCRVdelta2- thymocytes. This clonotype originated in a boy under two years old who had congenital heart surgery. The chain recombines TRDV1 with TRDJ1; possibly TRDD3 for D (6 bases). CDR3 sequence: CALGELGGRNERLGYTDKLIF. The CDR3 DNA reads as TGTGCTCTTGGGGAACTAGGTGGAAGGAACGAGCGGCTGGGGTACACCGATAAACTCATCTTT.